This TCR beta chain was sequenced in a study of yellow fever vaccine responses in identical twins. Study-wide results and limits: A vaccine T cell response that seemed partly convergent and partly personalized was reported in twins.

Turning to this clonotype: Its antigen is as yet unknown.

TCRdb reanalysed the RT-PCR reads using MiXCR and keeps one entry per CDR3 protein. The sample gives 13,000 or so distinct CDR3 sequences, roughly four fifths of which show up once; around 1.8% is in the top ten. Sample: T cells from blood (PBMCs), unsorted or a sorted subset (not recorded which), taken before or after yellow fever vaccination (not recorded which). This TCR derives from a woman under 30 who received the yellow fever vaccine.

CDR3 DNA sequence: TGCAGCGTTATACACCAACAAGAGACCCAGTACTTC. This codes for CSVIHQQETQYF. The genes are TRBV29-1 and TRBJ2-5; D gene uncertain. Germline loops: CDR1 SQVTM, CDR2 ANQGSEA. With 5 bases removed from V and 2 bases from J, the gap between germline ends came to 9 bases. CDR3 length: 12 amino acids. The complete variable domain, with remaining parts taken from reference TRBV29-1 and TRBJ2-5, reads SAVISQKPSRDICQRGTSLTIQCQVDSQVTMMFWYRQQPGQSLTLIATANQGSEATYESGFVIDKFPISRPNLTFSTLTVSNMSPEDSSIYLCSVIHQQETQYFGPGTRLLVL.